Included here is one TCR beta chain sequence, with context. Its antigen is unknown. With a far larger clone one base away, a read error is the likely cause. Clones were sequenced by immunoSEQ multiplex PCR, and TCRdb holds only the in-frame ones, with some missing. Of 500,000 to 650,000 clones listed, just over 75% are singletons. This entry comes from a study of shared clonotypes between healthy human individuals. For the study at large: In total, the donors were a couple of women and a few men aged 18 to 49.

Study results and caveats: In having few donors, the study represented limited genetic and exposure-history diversity.

The receptor comes from a woman in her 40s in good health. Some clones in this sample may be carry-over from other donors' samples. Sequenced: PBMCs.

CDR3 bases: TGTGCCGGCAGTGACTCTAGCGGGAGCACAGATACGCAGTATTTT. This gives the protein CAGSDSSGSTDTQYF. This chain links TRBV6-4 with TRBJ2-3; TRBD2 matches at 8 bases. Per the germline V gene, CDR1 is MRHNA and CDR2 is SNTAGT. The CDR3 length is 15 residues.